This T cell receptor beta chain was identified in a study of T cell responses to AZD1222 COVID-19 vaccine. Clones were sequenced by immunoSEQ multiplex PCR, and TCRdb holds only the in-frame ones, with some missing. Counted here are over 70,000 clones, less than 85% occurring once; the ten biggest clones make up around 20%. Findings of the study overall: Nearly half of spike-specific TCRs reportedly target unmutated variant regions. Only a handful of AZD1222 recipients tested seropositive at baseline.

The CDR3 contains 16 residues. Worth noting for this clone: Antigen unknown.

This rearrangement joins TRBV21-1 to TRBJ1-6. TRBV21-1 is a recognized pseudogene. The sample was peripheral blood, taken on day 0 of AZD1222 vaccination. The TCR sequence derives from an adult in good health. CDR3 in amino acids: CASSKSGSSYNSPLHF. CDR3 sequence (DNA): TGTGCCAGCAGCAAAAGTGGGAGCTCCTATAATTCACCCCTCCACTTT.